The 19 T cell receptor beta chains below come from one sample, sequenced in a study of blood T cell repertoires in COVID-19. The method was immunoSEQ multiplex PCR; TCRdb's version includes in-frame clones alone and lacks a portion of them. The sample yields some 42,000 clones, 70% to 90% seen once. Sequencing was done on a sample of peripheral blood. The receptors stem from a human donor in a cohort sampled during active COVID-19.

This clone was seen a single time. The gene calls are TRBV30 and TRBJ2-7; D is uncertain. This CDR3 has 12 amino acids. With 5 bases removed from V and 0 bases from J, the gap between germline ends came to 8 bases. Germline V lookup: CDR1 GTSNPN, CDR2 SVGIG (reference sequence). The CDR3 region is CAWGPSSYEQYF. CDR3 sequence (DNA): TGTGCCTGGGGCCCTAGCTCCTACGAGCAGTACTTC.

The V gene is TRBV7-9, the J gene TRBJ1-1; TRBD1 is a possible D gene (6 bases). Deletions cut 5 bases from V and 1 base from J, with 14 bases between. The germline V gene has CDR1 SEHNR and CDR2 FQNEAQ (reference sequence). The CDR3 loop spans 15 amino acids. For the CDR3, the DNA is TGTGCCAGCAGCCCCCCGACAGGCAGGAACACTGAAGCTTTCTTT. Amino acid sequence: CASSPPTGRNTEAFF.

CDR3 protein: CASSSDRNTEAFF. The CDR3 nucleotides are TGTGCCAGCAGCTCGGACAGGAACACTGAAGCTTTCTTT. V and J are TRBV7-3 and TRBJ1-1; perhaps TRBD1 as D (6 bases). Trimming removed 4 bases at V and 1 base at J, with 7 bases between. Germline-derived CDR1 and CDR2 are SGHTA and FQGTGA. The CDR3 has 13 residues.

The sample holds a few counts of this clone. J is TRBJ2-7 and V is TRBV5-4; TRBD2 matches 7 bases. J lost 5 bases, V lost 3 bases, and 8 bases had no gene match. The CDR3 has 14 amino acids. Per germline, CDR1 SGHNT and CDR2 YYREEE (reference sequence). The CDR3 spells CASSWGGSRNEQYF. The CDR3 nucleotides are TGTGCCAGCAGCTGGGGAGGGAGTAGAAACGAGCAGTACTTC.

The chain couples TRBV4-3 to TRBJ2-2; perhaps TRBD2 as D (7 bases). V was trimmed by 4 bases and J by 7 bases, leaving 16 bases between them. The CDR3 sequence is 15 residues long. Germline V gene data show CDR1 as LGHNA and CDR2 as YSLEER. The CDR3 spells CASSRKGGGGGELFF. CDR3 DNA sequence: TGCGCCAGCAGCCGGAAAGGGGGGGGAGGCGGGGAGCTGTTTTTT.

The gene calls are TRBV7-2 and TRBJ2-2; 10 nucleotides line up with TRBD1. The CDR3 totals 13 residues. CDR1 and CDR2 (germline): SGHTA, FQGNSA. V gave up 6 bases and J gave up 12 bases; unmatched junction bases: 7. The CDR3 loop reads CASSPGTGAQLFF. Written as DNA, the CDR3 is TGTGCCAGCAGTCCCGGGACAGGGGCTCAGCTGTTTTTT.

This rearrangement joins TRBV7-3 to TRBJ2-5; D may be TRBD1 (6 bases). V shed 5 bases and J shed 0 bases, with 19 bases lying between them. The CDR3 runs 17 residues. CDR1 and CDR2 from the germline V gene are SGHTA and FQGTGA. The CDR3 is CASSLYPTGLNQETQYF. CDR3 nucleotides: TGTGCCAGCAGCCTTTACCCTACAGGGCTGAACCAAGAGACCCAGTACTTC.

This rearrangement joins TRBV29-1 to TRBJ2-1; D is unclear. Trimming took off 1 base at V and 0 bases at J, with 7 bases between the two ends. The CDR3 totals 14 residues. CDR1 and CDR2 from the germline V gene are SQVTM and ANQGSEA. The CDR3 is CSVEAGYSYNEQFF. The CDR3 nucleotides are TGCAGCGTTGAAGCAGGATACTCCTACAATGAGCAGTTCTTC.

The chain links TRBV7-2 to TRBJ2-1, with 9 bases aligning to TRBD2. V shed 1 base, J shed 4 bases, and the junction held 5 bases outside the gene matches. Germline CDR1 SGHTA, CDR2 FQGNSA. The CDR3 loop spans 16 amino acids. The CDR3 nucleotides are TGTGCCAGCAGCTTAGAGAGGCTAGCGGGGTACAATGAGCAGTTCTTC. This translates into CASSLERLAGYNEQFF.

In its sample, this clone was seen a few times. The V gene is TRBV7-2, the J gene TRBJ2-6; 10 nucleotides agree with TRBD2. V shed 1 base and J 0 bases; nucleotides not matched to a gene: 3. The CDR3 is 18 residues long. Germline V gene sequence: CDR1 SGHTA, CDR2 FQGNSA. The CDR3 loop reads CASSLGLAGVSGANVLTF. DNA of the CDR3: TGTGCCAGCAGCTTAGGGCTAGCGGGAGTCTCTGGGGCCAACGTCCTGACTTTC.

The chain couples TRBV19 to TRBJ2-7; TRBD2 aligns across 8 bases. Trimming removed 3 bases from V and 3 bases from J; junction bases left unmatched: 4. Germline V CDR1 and CDR2: LNHDA, SQIVND (reference sequence). This CDR3 is built from 14 residues. CDR3 loop: CASSMSRGGYEQYF. CDR3 coding DNA: TGTGCCAGTAGTATGAGCCGGGGGGGCTACGAGCAGTACTTC. The full variable domain, rest sourced from reference TRBV19 and TRBJ2-7, is DGGITQSPKYLFRKEGQNVTLSCEQNLNHDAMYWYRQDPGQGLRLIYYSQIVNDFQKGDIAEGYSVSREKKESFPLTVTSAQKNPTAFYLCASSMSRGGYEQYFGPGTRLTVT.

This rearrangement joins TRBV30 to TRBJ1-5; a weak D match, TRBD1 (5 bases). CDR1 and CDR2 from the germline V gene are GTSNPN and SVGIG (reference sequence). The V end was cut by 4 bases, the J end by 0 bases, with 10 bases between. This CDR3 has 14 residues. CDR3 DNA sequence: TGTGCCTGGACCACAGGTTATAGCAATCAGCCCCAGCATTTT. It is translated as CAWTTGYSNQPQHF.

This clone was recorded once. V usage is TRBV24-1 and J usage is TRBJ2-2; tentative D call: TRBD1 (5 bases). Germline loops: CDR1 KGHDR, CDR2 SFDVKD. The ends were cut back, 12 bases at V and 1 base at J, with 17 bases in the middle. The CDR3 sequence is 15 residues long. The CDR3 is CAPLIGHQNTGELFF. CDR3 coding DNA: TGTGCCCCCCTTATAGGACATCAGAACACCGGGGAGCTGTTTTTT.

The chain is built from TRBV7-9 and TRBJ2-3; 8 nucleotides align to TRBD1. The CDR3 is made up of 15 amino acids. CDR1 is SEHNR, CDR2 FQNEAQ, per germline (reference sequence). The ends lost 2 bases at V and 4 bases at J; junction bases unmatched: 5. CDR3 nucleotides: TGTGCCAGCAGCTTAAACAGGGACAGGTCAGATACGCAGTATTTT. Residues: CASSLNRDRSDTQYF.

The chain recombines TRBV29-1 with TRBJ1-6; no clear D. The germline V gene encodes CDR1 SQVTM and CDR2 ANQGSEA. The V end was cut by 5 bases, the J end by 0 bases, with 8 bases between. There are 14 residues in the CDR3. The CDR3 DNA reads TGCAGCGTTCGAGTGAGCTCCTATAATTCACCCCTCCACTTT. Translation: CSVRVSSYNSPLHF.

The chain links TRBV28 to TRBJ2-7; a possible D gene is TRBD2 (6 bases). The CDR3 length is 15 residues. Trimming left V 3 bases short and J 4 bases short, with 16 bases between. CDR1 MDHEN and CDR2 SYDVKM come from the germline V gene. The CDR3 DNA reads TGTGCCAGCAGTTTGACCGGGACTGTGGCGTACGAGCAGTACTTC. This sequence encodes CASSLTGTVAYEQYF.

The chain is built from TRBV4-1 and TRBJ1-4; 9 nucleotides align to TRBD1. The CDR3 consists of 16 residues. Germline values: CDR1 MGHRA, CDR2 YSYEKL. V lost 3 bases and J lost 8; bases outside the gene matches: 10. In nucleotides, the CDR3 is TGCGCCAGCAGCCACACCATGACAGGGGGAAAGGAAAAACTGTTTTTT. Protein product: CASSHTMTGGKEKLFF.

The V and J genes are TRBV9 and TRBJ2-3; tentatively, D is TRBD2 (6 bases). V lost 0 bases, J lost 0 bases, and 17 bases lay in between. The CDR3 extends over 18 amino acids. Germline V gives CDR1 SGDLS, CDR2 YYNGEE. Here the CDR3 reads CASSVGAWGEQSTDTQYF. CDR3 nucleotide sequence: TGTGCCAGCAGCGTAGGGGCGTGGGGGGAACAAAGCACAGATACGCAGTATTTT. Drawing the rest from reference TRBV9 and TRBJ2-3, the complete variable domain is DSGVTQTPKHLITATGQRVTLRCSPRSGDLSVYWYQQSLDQGLQFLIQYYNGEERAKGNILERFSAQQFPDLHSELNLSSLELGDSALYFCASSVGAWGEQSTDTQYFGPGTRLTVL.

The chain joins TRBV3-1 (or the pseudogene TRBV3-2) to TRBJ2-1; 12 positions agree with TRBD1. Trimming at V came to 7 bases and at J to 6 bases, leaving 4 bases not matched to a gene. The length of the CDR3 is 14 residues. The germline gives CDR1 LGHDT, CDR2 YNNKEL (reference sequence). CDR3 loop: CASTEGQGANEQFF. Written as DNA, the CDR3 is TGTGCCAGCACCGAGGGACAGGGGGCCAATGAGCAGTTCTTC.